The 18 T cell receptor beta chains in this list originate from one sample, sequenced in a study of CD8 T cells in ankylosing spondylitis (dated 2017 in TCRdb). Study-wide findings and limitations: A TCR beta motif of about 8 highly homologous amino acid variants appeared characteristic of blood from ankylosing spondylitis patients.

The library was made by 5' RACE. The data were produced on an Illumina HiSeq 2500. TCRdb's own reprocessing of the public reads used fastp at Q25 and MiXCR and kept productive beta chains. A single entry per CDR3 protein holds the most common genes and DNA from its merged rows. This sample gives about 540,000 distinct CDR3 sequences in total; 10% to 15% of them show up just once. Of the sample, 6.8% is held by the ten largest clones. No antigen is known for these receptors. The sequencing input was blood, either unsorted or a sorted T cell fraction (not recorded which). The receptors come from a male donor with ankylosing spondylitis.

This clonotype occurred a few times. The CDR3 loop reads CSVEVQSAYEQYF. CDR3 nucleotides: TGCAGCGTTGAGGTACAGTCAGCCTACGAGCAGTACTTC. The chain employs TRBV29-1 and TRBJ2-7; D gene uncertain. V lost 3 bases, J lost 2 bases, and 11 bases lay in between. The germline V gene encodes CDR1 SQVTM and CDR2 ANQGSEA. CDR3 length equals 13 residues.

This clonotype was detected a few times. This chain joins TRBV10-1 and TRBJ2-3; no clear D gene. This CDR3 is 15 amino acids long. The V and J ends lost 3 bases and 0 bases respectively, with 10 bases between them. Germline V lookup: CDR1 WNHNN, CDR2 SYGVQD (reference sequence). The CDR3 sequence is CASSELAESTDTQYF. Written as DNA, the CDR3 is TGCGCCAGCAGTGAATTGGCGGAGAGCACAGATACGCAGTATTTT.

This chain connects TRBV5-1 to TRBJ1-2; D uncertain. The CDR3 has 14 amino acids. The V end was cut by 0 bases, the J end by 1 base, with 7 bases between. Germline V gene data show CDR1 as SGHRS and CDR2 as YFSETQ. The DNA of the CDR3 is TGCGCCAGCAGCTTGGTGGACTTTAACTATGGCTACACCTTC. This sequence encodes CASSLVDFNYGYTF.

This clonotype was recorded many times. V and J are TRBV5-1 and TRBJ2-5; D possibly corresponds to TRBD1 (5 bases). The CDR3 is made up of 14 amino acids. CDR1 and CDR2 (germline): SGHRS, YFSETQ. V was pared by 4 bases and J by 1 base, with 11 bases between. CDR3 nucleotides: TGCGCCAGCAGCCCAGGACACTCCCAAGAGACCCAGTACTTC. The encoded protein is CASSPGHSQETQYF.

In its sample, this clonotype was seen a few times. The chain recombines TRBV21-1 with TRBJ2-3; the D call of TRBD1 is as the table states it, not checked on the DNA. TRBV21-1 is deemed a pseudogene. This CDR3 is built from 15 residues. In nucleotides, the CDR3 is TGTGCCACCCCAAGTGGGGACAGGAAGCAAGATACGCAGTATTTT. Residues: CATPSGDRKQDTQYF.

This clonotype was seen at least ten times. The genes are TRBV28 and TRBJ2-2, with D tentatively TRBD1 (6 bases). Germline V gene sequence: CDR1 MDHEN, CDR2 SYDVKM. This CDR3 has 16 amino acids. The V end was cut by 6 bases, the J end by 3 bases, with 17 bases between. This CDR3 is CASSRLGTPYTGELFF. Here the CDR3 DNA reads TGTGCCAGCAGCCGACTCGGGACACCCTACACCGGGGAGCTGTTTTTT.

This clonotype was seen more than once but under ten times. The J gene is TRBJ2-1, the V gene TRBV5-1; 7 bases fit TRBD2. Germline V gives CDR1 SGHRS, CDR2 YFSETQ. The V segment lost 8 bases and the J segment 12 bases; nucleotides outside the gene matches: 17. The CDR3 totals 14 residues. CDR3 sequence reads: CASTLEIAGDGQFF. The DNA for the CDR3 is TGCGCCAGTACACTGGAGATAGCGGGTGACGGGCAGTTCTTC.

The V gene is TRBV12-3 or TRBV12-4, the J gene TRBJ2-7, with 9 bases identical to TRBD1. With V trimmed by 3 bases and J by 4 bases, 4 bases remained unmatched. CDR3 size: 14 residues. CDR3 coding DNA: TGTGCCAGCAGTTTCACAGGGGGCCATTACGAGCAGTACTTC. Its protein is CASSFTGGHYEQYF.

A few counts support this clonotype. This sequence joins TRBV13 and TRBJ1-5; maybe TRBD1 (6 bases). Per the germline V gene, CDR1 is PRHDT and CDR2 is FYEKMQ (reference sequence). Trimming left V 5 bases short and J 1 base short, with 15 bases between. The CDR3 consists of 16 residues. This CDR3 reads CASSLMGGASNQPQHF. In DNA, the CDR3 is TGTGCCAGCAGCCTTATGGGGGGGGCGAGCAATCAGCCCCAGCATTTT.

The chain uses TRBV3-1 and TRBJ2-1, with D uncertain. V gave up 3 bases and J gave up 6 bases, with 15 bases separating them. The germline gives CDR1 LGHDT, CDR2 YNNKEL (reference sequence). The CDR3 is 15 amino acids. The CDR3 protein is CASSQRFRSGNEQFF. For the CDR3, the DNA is TGTGCCAGCAGCCAGCGATTTCGGTCGGGCAATGAGCAGTTCTTC.

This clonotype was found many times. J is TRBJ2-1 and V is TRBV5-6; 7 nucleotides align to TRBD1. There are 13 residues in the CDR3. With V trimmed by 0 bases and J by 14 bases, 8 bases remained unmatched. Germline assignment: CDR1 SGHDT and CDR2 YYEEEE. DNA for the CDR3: TGTGCCAGCAGCTTGGTGCGGAACAGGGGAGAGTTCTTC. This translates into CASSLVRNRGEFF.

The CDR3 loop reads CSARWDTKYTF. The CDR3, as DNA: TGCAGTGCTAGATGGGACACCAAATACACCTTC. The genes are TRBV20-1 and TRBJ1-2; possible D gene TRBD1, 6 bases. CDR1 is DFQATT and CDR2 is SNEGSKA in the germline V gene (reference sequence). The CDR3 totals 11 residues. V gave up 2 bases and J gave up 11 bases, with 12 bases separating them.

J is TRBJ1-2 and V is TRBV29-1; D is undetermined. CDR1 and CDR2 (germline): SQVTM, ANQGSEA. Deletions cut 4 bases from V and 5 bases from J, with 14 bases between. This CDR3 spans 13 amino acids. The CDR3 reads CSVGAATLYGYTF. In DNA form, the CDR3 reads TGCAGCGTTGGTGCGGCGACCCTTTATGGCTACACCTTC.

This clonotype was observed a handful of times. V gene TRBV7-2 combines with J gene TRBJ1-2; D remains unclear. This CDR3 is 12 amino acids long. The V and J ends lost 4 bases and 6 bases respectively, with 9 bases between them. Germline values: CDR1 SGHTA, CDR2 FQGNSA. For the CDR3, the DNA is TGTGCCAGCAGCTACGGACGTGATGGCTACACCTTC. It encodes CASSYGRDGYTF.

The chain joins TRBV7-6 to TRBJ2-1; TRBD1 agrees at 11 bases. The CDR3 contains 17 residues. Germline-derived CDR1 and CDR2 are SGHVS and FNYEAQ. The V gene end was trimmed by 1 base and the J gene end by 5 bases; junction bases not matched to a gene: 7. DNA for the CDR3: TGTGCCAGCAGCTTAGGAATGGACAGGGGGCCAAACAATGAGCAGTTCTTC. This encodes CASSLGMDRGPNNEQFF. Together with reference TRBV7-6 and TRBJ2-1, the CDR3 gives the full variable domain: GAGVSQSPRYKVTKRGQDVALRCDPISGHVSLYWYRQALGQGPEFLTYFNYEAQQDKSGLPNDRFSAERPEGSISTLTIQRTEQRDSAMYRCASSLGMDRGPNNEQFFGPGTRLTVL.

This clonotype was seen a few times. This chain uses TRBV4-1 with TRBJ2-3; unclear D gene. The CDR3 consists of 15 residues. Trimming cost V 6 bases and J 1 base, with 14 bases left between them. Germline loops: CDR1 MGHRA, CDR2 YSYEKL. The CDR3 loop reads CASRPAQVRTDTQYF. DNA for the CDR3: TGCGCCAGCAGACCCGCGCAGGTCCGCACAGATACGCAGTATTTT.

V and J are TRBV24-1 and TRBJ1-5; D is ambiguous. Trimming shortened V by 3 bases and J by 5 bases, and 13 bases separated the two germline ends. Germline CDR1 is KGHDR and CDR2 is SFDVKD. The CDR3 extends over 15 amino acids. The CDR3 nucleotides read TGTGCCACCAGTGATACCCTGGGCCCGCATCAGCCCCAGCATTTT. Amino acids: CATSDTLGPHQPQHF.

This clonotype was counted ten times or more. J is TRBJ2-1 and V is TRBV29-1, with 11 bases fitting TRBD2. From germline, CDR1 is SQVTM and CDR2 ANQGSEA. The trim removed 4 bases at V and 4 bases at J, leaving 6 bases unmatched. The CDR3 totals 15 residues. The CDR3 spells CSVVLTSGEYNEQFF. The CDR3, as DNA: TGCAGCGTTGTCTTGACTAGCGGGGAATACAATGAGCAGTTCTTC.